This TCR beta chain was identified in a study of blood T cells in healthy people across ages (dated by TCRdb to about 2015). General notes on the study: Template switching captured roughly one uniquely barcoded TCR beta cDNA molecule per two T cells in model experiments. For two donors (one aged 18 to 29 and one aged 80 or older), the study analyzed two additional independent replicas of 1 million unique cDNA reads from the same blood draw. Donors of different ages were randomly distributed across sequencing lanes to avoid experimental bias. Four age groups were formed from the donors: young (average about 17 years), middle-aged (less than 40), aged (roughly 59) and long-lived (more than 75). The study measured age-related changes in TCR beta repertoire diversity using deep sequencing normalized with unique cDNA molecular identifiers.

Systemically healthy Caucasian individuals from Russia, roughly 40 in total and aged roughly 6 to 100 years, were included as donors. Each donor gave 8 to 10 milliliters of peripheral blood, collected into EDTA-treated Vacutainer tubes. PBMCs were isolated by Ficoll-Paque density-gradient centrifugation, with at least 6 million obtained per sample. Trizol reagent was used to extract total RNA from the PBMCs, yielding at least 6 micrograms per sample. The percentages of naive CD45RAhigh/CD27high T cells were determined by flow cytometry on a PBMC aliquot from every donor. The full study reports these points: Total diversity estimates from one million sequenced T cells were considered lower bounds and underestimates. The CMV infection status of donors was not known, potentially confounding age-related changes in expanded clonotypes. Observed TCR beta diversity correlated strongly with the percentage of naive T cells measured by flow cytometry. As age increased, observed TCR beta diversity per million T cells dropped in a roughly linear way, and a significant reduction was already evident by age 40. Since profiling was done on bulk unsorted PBMCs, naive and antigen-experienced compartments could not be conclusively compared. The long-lived group showed more naive CD4+ T cells, fewer expanded clones and increased TCR diversity than the aged group, suggesting age selection.

Library creation used 5' RACE. Instrument on record: Illumina HiSeq 2500. The second PCR ran for roughly 7 to 11 cycles and used a J-beta primer mix along with a sample-barcoded 5' primer. A unique molecular identifier was introduced onto each TCR beta cDNA molecule by a template-switch 5' adaptor carrying 12 random nucleotides. At least 2.5 million CDR3-containing paired-end reads were obtained from each sample. The Mint cDNA synthesis kit, primed by a TRBC-specific oligonucleotide, was used to synthesize first-strand cDNA from all RNA. All cDNA was treated with uracil-DNA glycosylase and then went through a first 18-cycle PCR with the universal primers M1SS and BC2_uni_R. The published analysis was carried out like this. Normalization of each sample was performed by random selection of 1 million high-quality reads, each carrying a distinct molecular identifier. Instead of being binned into consensus sequences, reads with shared molecular identifiers were discarded. CDR3 identification, clonotype clustering and error correction used MiTCR with a Q25 quality threshold and the strictest error-elimination algorithm. Lower-bound total TCR beta diversity was estimated with a nonparametric unseen species model using Euler transformation. TCRdb reprocessing: public reads trimmed at Q25 with fastp, clones called with MiXCR, in-frame beta chains kept. Rows are unified per CDR3 protein, each entry keeping the most common DNA and genes. In this record, the V and J calls reflect TCRdb's handling and not the investigators' own analysis. In all, the sample holds some 900,000 distinct CDR3 sequences, and 29% of those were seen once. The top ten hold 17% of the sample.

Trimming takes 4 bases from V and 0 bases from J, and the germline ends sit 14 bases apart. For CDR1 and CDR2, the germline V gene lists SGHDT and YYEEEE. From cysteine to phenylalanine, the CDR3 is 15 amino acids long. Only the CDR3 region is kept as DNA, spanning 45 bases read in frame from base 1. This clonotype was counted ten times or more. Its recognized antigen is unknown. Base qualities are not at hand, and no much larger clone is one base apart. This TCR came from a woman aged 80 or over in good health. The rearranged segments are TRBV5-6 and TRBJ2-7, with an unclear D gene assignment. Sequencing was carried out using blood. The DNA is as follows: TGTGCCAGCAGCGCGACTCCGACGGCCTCCTACGAGCAGTACTTC. Translated, it gives CASSATPTASYEQYF.